This TCR beta chain was retrieved from a study of early T cells in non-severe SARS-CoV-2 infection (dated by TCRdb to about 2021). Regarding the research as a whole: Because TCR sequencing was done on bulk RNA from unsorted whole blood, the alpha and beta chains could not be paired. Broader findings and caveats from the paper: VDJdb matching was skewed toward anti-spike CD8 responses and likely underestimated virus-specific expansions by missing private and CD4 specificities.

A word on this clonotype: Its antigen target is currently unknown. No base-level quality is on record; no much larger clone is a single base apart.

A case-control design nested within a healthcare worker cohort in London, UK, was used, with weekly nasopharyngeal swab PCR tests and blood sampling performed. Healthcare workers were enrolled in the week of the UK lockdown, from 23 to 31 March 2020, and were followed every week for up to about 16 weeks. Libraries were built with 5' RACE. The listed sequencing device is NextSeq 500. The TCR library protocol attached unique molecular identifiers to individual cDNA molecules to correct for sequencing error and PCR bias. TCR alpha and beta chains were both sequenced, and the abundances of alpha and beta sequences in each sample were closely correlated with each other. In the original analysis: Decombinator V4 was used to perform V gene, J gene and CDR3 annotation of TCR sequences. TCRs were defined as expanded if a significant change between any two time points was detected under a Poisson model with p below 0.0001. TCR abundances were normalised to the total number of TCRs sequenced in each sample and reported as counts per million. MAIT TCRs were defined by TRAV1-2 paired with TRAJ12, TRAJ20 or TRAJ33, and iNKT TCRs by TRAV10 paired with TRAJ18. VDJdb, accessed on 1 November 2021, was searched for TCRs annotated for CMV, EBV and SARS-CoV-2, and TCRs annotated for more than one antigen were excluded. Clones were called with MiXCR by TCRdb after fastp trimmed the public reads at Q25, and only in-frame beta chains were retained. Entries that share a CDR3 protein sequence are merged under the most common genes and DNA. The V and J calls shown here were made by TCRdb, not taken from the authors' results. In all, the sample holds more than 55,000 distinct CDR3 sequences, and roughly 13% of those were seen once. The ten largest clones take up roughly 8.8% of the sample.

From the cysteine up to the phenylalanine, the CDR3 has a length of 12 residues. Just CDR3 DNA is preserved here, 36 bases in frame from base 1. Via the germline V gene, CDR1 is SQVTM and CDR2 ANQGSEA. At the junction V is shortened by 3 bases and J by 1 base, with 6 bases in between. Here the chain combines TRBV29-1 and TRBJ1-1; confidence is insufficient to name the D gene. The source was whole blood, collected at baseline. This receptor was taken from an adult who was a healthcare worker with PCR-confirmed SARS-CoV-2 infection or an uninfected control (not recorded which). For the CDR3, the sequence is CSVDRGNTEAFF. The nucleotides read TGCAGCGTTGACCGGGGGAACACTGAAGCTTTCTTT. The reference TRBV29-1 and TRBJ1-1 proteins fill in what lies around the CDR3, so the full variable domain reads SAVISQKPSRDICQRGTSLTIQCQVDSQVTMMFWYRQQPGQSLTLIATANQGSEATYESGFVIDKFPISRPNLTFSTLTVSNMSPEDSSIYLCSVDRGNTEAFFGQGTRLTVV.